The rows below give T cell receptor beta chains drawn from one sample of a study of shared clonotypes between healthy human individuals. Assay used: immunoSEQ multiplex PCR; TCRdb lists only in-frame clones, some missing. The table records over a million clones, around 75% of them present only once. Sequenced sample: memory CD4+ T cells sorted from blood. Source of these receptors: a man between 18 and 35 years old in good health. Each CDR3 is given with its conserved first and last residue. Each record gives: D gene, V gene, J gene, clone size, CDR3 protein, CDR3 DNA. D genes are given only for firm matches. Size values are once, few and many counts, or a class for expanded clones, and some rows have none.

D: .
V: TRBV5-5
J: TRBJ1-3
size: .
CDR3: CASSLTYGGTSGNTIYF
DNA: TGTGCCAGCAGCTTGACTTATGGAGGGACCTCTGGAAACACCATATATTTT

D: .
V: TRBV6-5
J: TRBJ1-5
size: .
CDR3: CASHTGNQPQHF
DNA: TGTGCCAGCCACACAGGCAATCAGCCCCAGCATTTT

D: TRBD1
V: TRBV15
J: TRBJ1-1
size: .
CDR3: CATSSRQGNTEAFF
DNA: TGTGCCACCAGCAGCCGACAGGGGAACACTGAAGCTTTCTTT

D: .
V: TRBV18
J: TRBJ2-1
size: .
CDR3: CASSASSSYNEQFF
DNA: TGTGCCAGCTCAGCTTCCAGCTCCTACAATGAGCAGTTCTTC

D: .
V: TRBV30
J: TRBJ2-2
size: .
CDR3: CAWSVKAGARNTGELFF
DNA: TGTGCCTGGAGTGTAAAGGCAGGGGCAAGGAACACCGGGGAGCTGTTTTTT

D: TRBD1
V: TRBV7-9
J: TRBJ1-2
size: .
CDR3: CASSLGQVSYGYTF
DNA: TGTGCCAGCAGCCTCGGACAGGTATCATATGGCTACACCTTC

D: TRBD1
V: TRBV4-3
J: TRBJ2-1
size: .
CDR3: CASSLEGGQGEGEQFF
DNA: TGCGCCAGCAGCCTGGAAGGAGGACAGGGTGAGGGCGAGCAGTTCTTC

D: .
V: TRBV19
J: TRBJ1-2
size: .
CDR3: CASSRPGYGYTF
DNA: TGTGCCAGTAGTCGGCCAGGCTATGGCTACACCTTC

D: TRBD1
V: TRBV29-1
J: TRBJ1-4
size: .
CDR3: CSVGDSPNEKLFF
DNA: TGCAGCGTGGGGGACAGCCCTAATGAAAAACTGTTTTTT

D: .
V: TRBV7-9
J: TRBJ2-5
size: .
CDR3: CASSLGGGNQETQYF
DNA: TGTGCCAGCAGCTTAGGAGGGGGAAACCAAGAGACCCAGTACTTC

D: .
V: TRBV7-9
J: TRBJ2-3
size: .
CDR3: CASSLGTPSTDTQYF
DNA: TGTGCCAGCAGCTTAGGCACTCCCAGCACAGATACGCAGTATTTT

D: TRBD2
V: TRBV2
J: TRBJ2-5
size: few
CDR3: CASSETTSGLETQYF
DNA: TGTGCCAGCTCTGAGACGACTAGCGGGTTAGAGACCCAGTACTTC

D: .
V: TRBV11-2
J: TRBJ2-3
size: .
CDR3: CASSRDSTNTDTQYF
DNA: TGTGCCAGCAGCCGAGACTCGACCAACACAGATACGCAGTATTTT

D: .
V: TRBV6-5
J: TRBJ2-7
size: many
CDR3: CATSMGRFSYEQYF
DNA: TGTGCCACCTCCATGGGTCGCTTCTCCTACGAGCAGTACTTC

D: .
V: TRBV18
J: TRBJ1-3
size: .
CDR3: CASSLEGSNTIYF
DNA: TGTGCCAGCTCACTTGAAGGGAGCAACACCATATATTTT

D: .
V: TRBV19
J: TRBJ2-7
size: few
CDR3: CASSIRTAGYEQYF
DNA: TGTGCCAGTAGTATCCGGACGGCGGGTTACGAGCAGTACTTC

D: .
V: TRBV7-2
J: TRBJ1-1
size: .
CDR3: CASSLDRLSEAFF
DNA: TGTGCCAGCAGCTTAGATAGGTTGAGCGAAGCTTTCTTT

D: .
V: TRBV29-1
J: TRBJ1-2
size: .
CDR3: CRASGGEDGYTF
DNA: TGCAGGGCAAGCGGAGGGGAGGATGGCTACACCTTC

D: TRBD1
V: TRBV7-8
J: TRBJ1-1
size: once
CDR3: CASSAQGALNTEAFF
DNA: TGTGCCAGCAGCGCCCAGGGGGCTCTGAACACTGAAGCTTTCTTT

D: TRBD1
V: TRBV10-3
J: TRBJ1-5
size: .
CDR3: CAISAGQINQPQHF
DNA: TGTGCCATCAGCGCGGGACAGATCAATCAGCCCCAGCATTTT

D: .
V: TRBV7-2
J: TRBJ1-5
size: .
CDR3: CASSLGLGGNQPQHF
DNA: TGTGCCAGCAGCTTGGGCCTAGGCGGCAATCAGCCCCAGCATTTT

D: .
V: TRBV27
J: TRBJ2-7
size: .
CDR3: CASSPQGKRNEQYF
DNA: TGTGCCAGCAGTCCTCAGGGTAAAAGGAACGAGCAGTACTTC

D: TRBD2
V: TRBV2
J: TRBJ2-1
size: .
CDR3: CASSELGTSGEQFF
DNA: TGTGCCAGCAGCGAACTTGGGACTAGCGGTGAGCAGTTCTTC

D: .
V: TRBV5-1
J: TRBJ1-5
size: .
CDR3: CASSRTQGIDQPQHF
DNA: TGCGCCAGCAGTCGTACGCAGGGGATTGATCAGCCCCAGCATTTT

D: TRBD1
V: TRBV6-1
J: TRBJ2-7
size: .
CDR3: CASSEAGQVAEQYF
DNA: TGTGCCAGCAGTGAAGCGGGACAGGTAGCGGAGCAGTACTTC

D: .
V: TRBV9
J: TRBJ2-3
size: .
CDR3: CASSVGLGTDTQYF
DNA: TGTGCCAGCAGCGTAGGGCTCGGGACGGATACGCAGTATTTT

D: .
V: TRBV28
J: TRBJ2-3
size: .
CDR3: CASRQPGSTDTQYF
DNA: TGTGCCAGCAGGCAACCAGGGAGCACAGATACGCAGTATTTT

D: TRBD2
V: TRBV2
J: TRBJ2-7
size: once
CDR3: CASSVLAGGSYEQYF
DNA: TGTGCCAGCAGTGTACTAGCGGGGGGCTCCTACGAGCAGTACTTC

D: .
V: TRBV7-2
J: TRBJ1-4
size: .
CDR3: CASSSPREKLFF
DNA: TGTGCCAGCAGCTCCCCGCGTGAAAAACTGTTTTTT

D: .
V: TRBV10-1
J: TRBJ2-2
size: .
CDR3: CASSRRQGGTGELFF
DNA: TGCGCCAGCAGCCGACGGCAGGGTGGAACCGGGGAGCTGTTTTTT

D: .
V: TRBV11-2
J: TRBJ2-1
size: .
CDR3: CASSPILVGNEQFF
DNA: TGTGCCAGCAGCCCCATACTGGTGGGCAATGAGCAGTTCTTC

D: .
V: TRBV4-1
J: TRBJ1-6
size: once
CDR3: CASSQVIRQGNSPLHF
DNA: TGCGCCAGCAGCCAAGTTATTAGGCAGGGAAATTCACCCCTCCACTTT

D: .
V: TRBV16
J: TRBJ1-5
size: few
CDR3: CASSQSQNQPQHF
DNA: TGTGCCAGCAGCCAATCCCAGAATCAGCCCCAGCATTTT

D: .
V: TRBV30
J: TRBJ1-6
size: .
CDR3: CAWRSTGENSPLHF
DNA: TGTGCCTGGAGGTCGACGGGGGAGAATTCACCCCTCCACTTT

D: .
V: TRBV19
J: TRBJ1-5
size: .
CDR3: CASSIPRDLSNQPQHF
DNA: TGTGCCAGTAGTATACCACGGGACCTTAGCAATCAGCCCCAGCATTTT

D: .
V: TRBV5-1
J: TRBJ1-2
size: .
CDR3: CASSLDTNYGYTF
DNA: TGCGCCAGCAGCTTGGATACTAACTATGGCTACACCTTC

D: TRBD1
V: TRBV7-9
J: TRBJ1-4
size: once
CDR3: CASSNSRQGGEKLFF
DNA: TGTGCCAGCAGCAACTCTCGACAGGGTGGAGAAAAACTGTTTTTT

D: .
V: TRBV6-5
J: TRBJ1-1
size: .
CDR3: CASSYGREGNTEAFF
DNA: TGTGCCAGCAGTTACGGCCGAGAGGGGAACACTGAAGCTTTCTTT

D: TRBD2
V: TRBV2
J: TRBJ2-5
size: .
CDR3: CASKREVVQETQYF
DNA: TGTGCCAGTAAGCGGGAGGTGGTTCAAGAGACCCAGTACTTC

D: .
V: TRBV6-1
J: TRBJ2-5
size: .
CDR3: CASSVPRGYQETQYF
DNA: TGTGCCAGCAGTGTTCCCCGGGGGTACCAAGAGACCCAGTACTTC

D: .
V: TRBV4-2
J: TRBJ2-1
size: few
CDR3: CASSQDETDYNEQFF
DNA: TGTGCCAGCAGCCAAGATGAGACTGACTACAATGAGCAGTTCTTC

D: TRBD1
V: TRBV7-8
J: TRBJ2-7
size: .
CDR3: CASGKVAGGSQYF
DNA: TGTGCCAGCGGGAAGGTGGCAGGGGGTTCGCAGTACTTC

D: TRBD1
V: TRBV5-1
J: TRBJ2-7
size: few
CDR3: CASSLQGVIVEQYF
DNA: TGCGCCAGCAGCTTGCAGGGGGTCATTGTAGAGCAGTACTTC

D: .
V: TRBV2
J: TRBJ1-6
size: .
CDR3: CASSVSANSPLHF
DNA: TGTGCCAGCAGTGTGTCAGCCAATTCACCCCTCCACTTT

D: TRBD2
V: TRBV7-9
J: TRBJ2-2
size: .
CDR3: CASSRGAGATGELFF
DNA: TGTGCCAGCAGCCGAGGAGCGGGGGCGACCGGGGAGCTGTTTTTT

D: TRBD2
V: TRBV11-3
J: TRBJ2-1
size: .
CDR3: CASSPLAGDSSEQFF
DNA: TGTGCCAGCAGCCCGTTAGCGGGAGACTCTTCTGAGCAGTTCTTC

D: .
V: TRBV5-1
J: TRBJ2-7
size: .
CDR3: CASSQPTPGAMSYEQYF
DNA: TGCGCCAGCAGCCAACCGACCCCAGGGGCTATGTCCTACGAGCAGTACTTC

D: TRBD2
V: TRBV2
J: TRBJ2-1
size: .
CDR3: CASNPLAVGVGYNEQFF
DNA: TGTGCCAGCAATCCTCTAGCGGTCGGCGTCGGTTACAATGAGCAGTTCTTC

D: TRBD2
V: TRBV6-7
J: TRBJ2-5
size: .
CDR3: CASSYETSGDQETQYF
DNA: TGTGCCAGCAGTTACGAGACTAGCGGTGATCAAGAGACCCAGTACTTC

D: .
V: TRBV7-9
J: TRBJ2-7
size: .
CDR3: CASSLGTFGEQYF
DNA: TGTGCCAGCAGCCTCGGGACTTTTGGCGAGCAGTACTTC

D: TRBD2
V: TRBV7-6
J: TRBJ2-3
size: few
CDR3: CASSPIAGGVTDTQYF
DNA: TGTGCCAGCAGCCCCATAGCGGGAGGAGTTACAGATACGCAGTATTTT

D: TRBD1
V: TRBV11-2
J: TRBJ2-4
size: .
CDR3: CASRNRGADIQYF
DNA: TGTGCCAGCAGAAACAGGGGAGCCGATATTCAGTACTTC

D: .
V: TRBV5-1
J: TRBJ1-1
size: .
CDR3: CASSLGSAMNTEAFF
DNA: TGCGCCAGCAGCTTGGGTTCGGCCATGAACACTGAAGCTTTCTTT

D: .
V: TRBV10-3
J: TRBJ2-5
size: .
CDR3: CAISDSGPTTQYF
DNA: TGTGCCATCAGTGATTCAGGGCCAACGACCCAGTACTTC

D: .
V: TRBV6-1
J: TRBJ1-3
size: .
CDR3: CASSDLTGASGNTIYF
DNA: TGTGCCAGCAGTGACCTCACTGGGGCCTCTGGAAACACCATATATTTT

D: TRBD2
V: TRBV7-9
J: TRBJ2-3
size: once
CDR3: CASRLAGASTDTQYF
DNA: TGTGCCAGCAGACTAGCGGGGGCTAGCACAGATACGCAGTATTTT

D: .
V: TRBV18
J: TRBJ1-2
size: .
CDR3: CASSPSSDLNYGYTF
DNA: TGTGCCAGCTCACCATCTTCCGACCTTAACTATGGCTACACCTTC

D: .
V: TRBV13
J: TRBJ1-2
size: .
CDR3: CASSFAVSLGGYTF
DNA: TGTGCCAGCAGCTTTGCGGTGAGCCTGGGCGGCTACACCTTC

D: .
V: TRBV10-3
J: TRBJ2-5
size: .
CDR3: CAISESSETQYF
DNA: TGTGCCATCAGTGAGTCCTCGGAGACCCAGTACTTC